Listed below are T cell receptor beta chains from one sample, sequenced in a study of cytomegalovirus exposure and HLA in healthy donors. Using immunoSEQ multiplex PCR, the repertoire was profiled, and TCRdb retains in-frame clones only, with some absent. The sample consists of approximately 98,000 clones, about 80% of them appearing once. The sequencing sample was made of PBMCs. These receptors were taken from a man between 18 and 35 years old in good health and CMV-seropositive. Each CDR3 is given with its conserved first and last residue. The order of the fields is CDR3 protein, J gene, V gene, CDR3 length, clone size. The size entry is marked missing in some rows and otherwise reads once, few, many or a size class.

CDR3aa: CAITKGSGEYNEQFF; j_gene: TRBJ2-1; v_gene: TRBV10-3; len: 15; abundance: .
CDR3aa: CASSPTTGRTISPLHF; j_gene: TRBJ1-6; v_gene: TRBV5-1; len: 16; abundance: few
CDR3aa: CASSSLQGRSNSPLHF; j_gene: TRBJ1-6; v_gene: TRBV28; len: 16; abundance: .
CDR3aa: CASSLGGILNTEAFF; j_gene: TRBJ1-1; v_gene: TRBV7-9; len: 15; abundance: .
CDR3aa: CASSDGTVRTGELFF; j_gene: TRBJ2-2; v_gene: TRBV9; len: 15; abundance: .
CDR3aa: CASTDRVGNQPQHF; j_gene: TRBJ1-5; v_gene: TRBV6-5; len: 14; abundance: .
CDR3aa: CASSPGQGALATNEKLFF; j_gene: TRBJ1-4; v_gene: TRBV5-1; len: 18; abundance: .
CDR3aa: CASSLLDTGELFF; j_gene: TRBJ2-2; v_gene: TRBV5-1; len: 13; abundance: .
CDR3aa: CASSLDTGRNGYTF; j_gene: TRBJ1-2; v_gene: TRBV5-1; len: 14; abundance: .
CDR3aa: CASSLRGLTSYEQYF; j_gene: TRBJ2-7; v_gene: TRBV28; len: 15; abundance: .
CDR3aa: CASSRGIGNTIYF; j_gene: TRBJ1-3; v_gene: TRBV6-5; len: 13; abundance: .
CDR3aa: CASKGDEQFF; j_gene: TRBJ2-1; v_gene: TRBV2; len: 10; abundance: once
CDR3aa: CASSPADRVIFEQYF; j_gene: TRBJ2-7; v_gene: TRBV7-9; len: 15; abundance: .
CDR3aa: CASSLANRGISHSPLHF; j_gene: TRBJ1-6; v_gene: TRBV27; len: 17; abundance: few
CDR3aa: CASSFGGASYEQYF; j_gene: TRBJ2-7; v_gene: TRBV28; len: 14; abundance: .
CDR3aa: CAWGAGTGRYEQYF; j_gene: TRBJ2-7; v_gene: TRBV30; len: 14; abundance: .
CDR3aa: CASSLGTGPATNEKLFF; j_gene: TRBJ1-4; v_gene: TRBV27; len: 17; abundance: once
CDR3aa: CASSLLAGGTDTQYF; j_gene: TRBJ2-3; v_gene: TRBV5-1; len: 15; abundance: once
CDR3aa: CAISESNWGQEYNEQFF; j_gene: TRBJ2-1; v_gene: TRBV10-3; len: 17; abundance: .
CDR3aa: CASSWRGTYEQYF; j_gene: TRBJ2-7; v_gene: TRBV28; len: 13; abundance: few
CDR3aa: CASRNSPPQETQYF; j_gene: TRBJ2-5; v_gene: TRBV6-5; len: 14; abundance: once
CDR3aa: CASSLMGVETQYF; j_gene: TRBJ2-5; v_gene: TRBV28; len: 13; abundance: .
CDR3aa: CASSLQQSYEQYF; j_gene: TRBJ2-7; v_gene: TRBV5-4; len: 13; abundance: .
CDR3aa: CASSPIGGGADEQFF; j_gene: TRBJ2-1; v_gene: TRBV27; len: 15; abundance: .
CDR3aa: CASSKGQIEAFF; j_gene: TRBJ1-1; v_gene: TRBV19; len: 12; abundance: .
CDR3aa: CASSEFAGGPEQFF; j_gene: TRBJ2-1; v_gene: TRBV25-1; len: 14; abundance: .
CDR3aa: CASSGRTGFNTEAFF; j_gene: TRBJ1-1; v_gene: TRBV6-1; len: 15; abundance: .
CDR3aa: CASSAGGTEAFF; j_gene: TRBJ1-1; v_gene: TRBV19; len: 12; abundance: .
CDR3aa: CASSPLTGCTYEQYF; j_gene: .; v_gene: TRBV21-1; len: 15; abundance: .
CDR3aa: CATRGGKRATNEKLFF; j_gene: TRBJ1-4; v_gene: TRBV15; len: 16; abundance: few
CDR3aa: CASSPAGGGDEKLFF; j_gene: TRBJ1-4; v_gene: TRBV13; len: 15; abundance: .